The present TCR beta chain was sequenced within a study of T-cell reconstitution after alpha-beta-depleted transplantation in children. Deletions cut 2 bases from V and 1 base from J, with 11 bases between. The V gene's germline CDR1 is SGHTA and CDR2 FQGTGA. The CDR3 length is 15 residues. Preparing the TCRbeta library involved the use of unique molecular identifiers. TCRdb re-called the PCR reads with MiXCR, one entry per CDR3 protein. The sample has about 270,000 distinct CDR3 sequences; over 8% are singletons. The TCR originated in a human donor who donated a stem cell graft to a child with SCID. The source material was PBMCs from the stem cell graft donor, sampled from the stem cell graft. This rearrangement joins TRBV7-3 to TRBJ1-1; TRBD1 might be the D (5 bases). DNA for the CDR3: TGTGCCAGCAGCTTACAGGGAGGGCGGAACACTGAAGCTTTCTTT. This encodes CASSLQGGRNTEAFF.